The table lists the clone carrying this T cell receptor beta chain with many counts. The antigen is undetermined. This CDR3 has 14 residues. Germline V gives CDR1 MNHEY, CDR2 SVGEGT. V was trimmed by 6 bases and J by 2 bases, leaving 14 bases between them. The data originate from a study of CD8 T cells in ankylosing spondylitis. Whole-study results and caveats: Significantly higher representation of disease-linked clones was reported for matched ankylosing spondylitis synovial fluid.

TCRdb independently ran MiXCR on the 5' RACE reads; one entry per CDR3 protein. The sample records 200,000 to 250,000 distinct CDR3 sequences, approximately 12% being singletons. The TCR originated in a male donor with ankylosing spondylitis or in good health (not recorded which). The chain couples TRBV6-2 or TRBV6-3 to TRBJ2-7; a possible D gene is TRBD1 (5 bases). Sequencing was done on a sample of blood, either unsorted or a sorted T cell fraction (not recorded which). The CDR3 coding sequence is TGTGCCAGCAGGATTACAGGACCGACCTACGAGCAGTACTTC. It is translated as CASRITGPTYEQYF.